Shown below are 4 T cell receptor beta chains from a single sample sequenced in a study of spatial heterogeneity in lung cancer. Study-wide results and limits: Expanded alpha and beta TCR counts within tumors tracked tumor mutation counts.

Their target antigens are unknown. TCRdb analysed the 5' RACE reads with MiXCR anew, one entry per CDR3 protein. The profile shows roughly 19,000 distinct CDR3 sequences, 5% to 6% of them singletons. Regarding time point: sample taken at primary tumor resection. Sequences were derived from lung tumor tissue, sampled at surgery. These receptors were collected from a female donor with early-stage non-small cell lung cancer.

Many counts were recorded for this clonotype. For a library built for alpha chains, this beta chain is a stray read; little rests on its size. The rearrangement uses TRBV24-1 and TRBJ2-3, with D perhaps TRBD2 (6 bases). Germline CDR1 is KGHDR and CDR2 is SFDVKD. The germline V and J ends were trimmed by 7 bases and 0 bases, with 13 bases remaining between them. This CDR3 is 15 amino acids long. The CDR3 DNA reads TGTGCCACCAGCGCCGGGGGATGGAGCACAGATACGCAGTATTTT. Residues: CATSAGGWSTDTQYF.

This clonotype appeared many times. The library was designed around alpha chains, so this beta chain is a stray read whose abundance carries little weight. The rearrangement uses TRBV5-1 and TRBJ2-2; no firm D call. The CDR3 contains 15 residues. CDR1 SGHRS and CDR2 YFSETQ come from the germline V gene. Trimming took off 0 bases at V and 3 bases at J, with 9 bases between the two ends. The CDR3 DNA reads as TGCGCCAGCAGCTTGGATGCAGGTTACACCGGGGAGCTGTTTTTT. As protein: CASSLDAGYTGELFF.

At least ten counts were recorded for this clonotype. This beta chain is a stray read from a library made for alpha chains; its abundance is not meaningful. The chain has TRBV6-5 and TRBJ1-2; D unresolved. The CDR3 covers 14 residues. Germline V CDR1 and CDR2: MNHEY, SVGAGI. Trimming took 5 bases from V and 2 from J, leaving 12 bases between them. The CDR3 bases are TGTGCCAGCAGTACCCTTGCCGGAAACTATGGCTACACCTTC. The encoded protein is CASSTLAGNYGYTF.

This clonotype was counted many times. A library made for alpha chains picked up this beta chain off target, so its size means little. This chain uses TRBV19 with TRBJ2-2; the D gene could be TRBD1 or TRBD2 (5 bases each). Trimming cost V 2 bases and J 6 bases, with 13 bases left between them. Looked up from germline, CDR1 is LNHDA and CDR2 is SQIVND (reference sequence). The CDR3 has 15 amino acids. In DNA form, the CDR3 reads TGTGCCAGTAGTATAACTGCTGGGACCGCCGGGGAGCTGTTTTTT. Protein sequence: CASSITAGTAGELFF.